The 20 T cell receptor beta chains reported below all come from one sample, sequenced in a study of cytomegalovirus exposure and HLA in healthy donors. The PCR contained 60 Vbeta and 13 Jbeta primers. Clones were sequenced by immunoSEQ multiplex PCR, and TCRdb holds only the in-frame ones, with some missing. In the table there are 60,000 to 90,000 clones, 55% to 80% of which are singletons. Material for sequencing was PBMCs. The receptors were gathered from a man between 40 and 49 years old in good health and CMV-seropositive.

The chain is built from TRBV30 and TRBJ1-2; D is possibly TRBD1 (5 bases). V dropped 6 bases and J dropped 3 bases, with 17 bases sitting between them. The CDR3 is made up of 14 amino acids. Germline V gene data show CDR1 as GTSNPN and CDR2 as SVGIG (reference sequence). CDR3 nucleotide sequence: TGTGCCTGCCCAGTACCCAGGGTTTACTATGGCTACACCTTC. It yields the protein CACPVPRVYYGYTF.

This clone showed up just once. The rearrangement uses TRBV2 and TRBJ1-3, with D possibly matching TRBD1 (5 bases). The CDR3 sequence is 14 residues long. Per germline, CDR1 SNHLY and CDR2 FYNNEI. With 4 bases removed from V and 0 bases from J, the gap between germline ends came to 7 bases. The CDR3 nucleotides are TGTGCCAGCAGTGGGAGGGGCTCTGGAAACACCATATATTTT. Translation gives CASSGRGSGNTIYF.

This chain links TRBV25-1 with TRBJ1-4, with TRBD1 matching 8 bases. CDR1 and CDR2 from the germline V gene are MGHDK and SYGVNS. The CDR3 runs 15 residues. V lost 5 bases and J lost 3; bases outside the gene matches: 5. For the CDR3, the DNA is TGTGCCAGCAGTCCGCCGGGACAGGCTAATGAAAAACTGTTTTTT. It translates to CASSPPGQANEKLFF. Based on the CDR3 plus reference TRBV25-1 and TRBJ1-4, the full variable domain is EADIYQTPRYLVIGTGKKITLECSQTMGHDKMYWYQQDPGMELHLIHYSYGVNSTEKGDLSSESTVSRIRTEHFPLTLESARPSHTSQYLCASSPPGQANEKLFFGSGTQLSVL.

This clone was counted between two and nine times. The rearrangement joins TRBV18 to TRBJ1-2; D unclear. The CDR3 is 12 residues long. In germline, CDR1 is KGHSH, CDR2 LQKENI. Trimming stripped 3 bases from V and 4 bases from J, with 6 bases between. CDR3 in DNA: TGTGCCAGCTCACCGGAGACCTATGGCTACACCTTC. Translated, it gives CASSPETYGYTF.

This clone was picked up a small number of times. V is TRBV7-2 and J is TRBJ1-1, with 7 bases lining up with TRBD1. Germline V gene data show CDR1 as SGHTA and CDR2 as FQGNSA. The CDR3 extends over 15 amino acids. V trimming: 2 bases; J trimming: 3 bases; junction bases outside the gene matches: 6. The DNA of the CDR3 is TGTGCCAGCAGCTTATCGACAGGGTGGGACACTGAAGCTTTCTTT. Translated, it gives CASSLSTGWDTEAFF.

This sequence joins TRBV9 and TRBJ1-2; no firm D call. With 1 base removed from V and 4 bases from J, the gap between germline ends came to 11 bases. The CDR3 is 14 residues long. Germline V lookup: CDR1 SGDLS, CDR2 YYNGEE. In nucleotides, the CDR3 is TGTGCCAGCAGCGTAACCGAGAACCCCTATGGCTACACCTTC. This encodes CASSVTENPYGYTF.

The rearrangement links TRBV11-2 to TRBJ1-1, with 9 bases lining up with TRBD1. CDR1 SGHAT and CDR2 FQNNGV come from the germline V gene. The CDR3 is 13 amino acids. After removal of 1 base from V and 6 bases from J, the junction contained 0 bases not matched to a gene. The CDR3 DNA reads TGTGCCAGCAGCTTAGGACAGGGGGCTGAAGCTTTCTTT. This codes for CASSLGQGAEAFF.

The chain recombines TRBV30 with TRBJ1-1; D possibly corresponds to TRBD1 (5 bases). The CDR3 is 17 residues long. CDR1 is GTSNPN and CDR2 is SVGIG in the germline V gene (reference sequence). With 4 bases removed from V and 3 bases from J, the gap between germline ends came to 24 bases. This CDR3 reads CAWNPWREIGAYTEAFF. As DNA, the CDR3 is TGTGCCTGGAACCCCTGGAGGGAAATCGGGGCGTACACTGAAGCTTTCTTT. The complete variable domain, with remaining parts taken from reference TRBV30 and TRBJ1-1, reads SQTIHQWPATLVQPVGSPLSLECTVEGTSNPNLYWYRQAAGRGLQLLFYSVGIGQISSEVPQNLSASRPQDRQFILSSKKLLLSDSGFYLCAWNPWREIGAYTEAFFGQGTRLTVV.

The chain carries TRBV7-3 and TRBJ1-1; D not resolved. The CDR3 has 14 amino acids. V was cut by 1 base and J by 4 bases, with 10 bases left in between. Germline assignment: CDR1 SGHTA and CDR2 FQGTGA. The CDR3 DNA reads as TGTGCCAGCAGCTTAATGGCCGGGAGCACTGAAGCTTTCTTT. Translating it yields CASSLMAGSTEAFF.

The V and J genes are TRBV28 and TRBJ2-3; D not certain. V lost 1 base and J 1 base, leaving 12 bases between the germline ends. Germline V lookup: CDR1 MDHEN, CDR2 SYDVKM. The CDR3 length is 16 residues. CDR3 sequence: CASSLYSGTRTDTQYF. CDR3 nucleotides: TGTGCCAGCAGTTTATATTCAGGCACCCGCACAGATACGCAGTATTTT.

The V call is TRBV2, the J call TRBJ1-5; a weak D match, TRBD1 (6 bases). The V and J ends lost 5 bases and 4 bases respectively, with 12 bases between them. Germline V gene sequence: CDR1 SNHLY, CDR2 FYNNEI. The CDR3 contains 14 residues. CDR3 region: CASSSGTRNQPQHF. In nucleotides, the CDR3 is TGTGCCAGCAGTTCCGGGACACGAAATCAGCCCCAGCATTTT.

Only a few counts were recorded for this clone. The chain is built from TRBV10-2 and TRBJ1-3, with D possibly matching TRBD1 (6 bases). The CDR3 consists of 14 residues. V lost 3 bases, J lost 9 bases, and 15 bases lay in between. In germline, CDR1 is WSHSY, CDR2 SAAADI. CDR3 sequence: CASSDTRGLGTIYF. As DNA, the CDR3 is TGCGCCAGCAGTGACACGAGGGGGTTGGGCACCATATATTTT.

This chain links TRBV4-3 with TRBJ2-1; 10 positions agree with TRBD2. V shed 1 base and J 0 bases; nucleotides not matched to a gene: 6. The CDR3 covers 18 residues. The germline V gene encodes CDR1 LGHNA and CDR2 YSLEER. DNA of the CDR3: TGCGCCAGCAGCCAAGTTACTAGCGGGGCTAGCTCCTACAATGAGCAGTTCTTC. As protein: CASSQVTSGASSYNEQFF.

The chain carries TRBV5-4 and TRBJ2-5, with TRBD1 matching over 7 bases. This CDR3 has 14 amino acids. The V gene end was trimmed by 4 bases and the J gene end by 2 bases; junction bases not matched to a gene: 5. Germline V lookup: CDR1 SGHNT, CDR2 YYREEE (reference sequence). CDR3 nucleotides: TGTGCCAGCAGCCCGTGGGGACAGCAAGAGACCCAGTACTTC. The encoded protein is CASSPWGQQETQYF. Supplemented by reference TRBV5-4 and TRBJ2-5, the full variable domain reads ETGVTQSPTHLIKTRGQQVTLRCSSQSGHNTVSWYQQALGQGPQFIFQYYREEENGRGNFPPRFSGLQFPNYSSELNVNALELDDSALYLCASSPWGQQETQYFGPGTRLLVL.

V is TRBV4-2 and J is TRBJ1-2, with TRBD1 matching 8 bases. The CDR3 is 15 residues long. Germline assignment: CDR1 LGHNA and CDR2 YNFKEQ. Unmatched junction bases numbered 5, after V lost 3 bases and J lost 2 bases. The CDR3 loop is CASSQATGDNYGYTF. The CDR3 nucleotides read TGTGCCAGCAGCCAGGCGACAGGGGACAACTATGGCTACACCTTC.

V usage is TRBV5-1 and J usage is TRBJ1-4, with 8 nucleotides matching TRBD1. The CDR3 consists of 16 residues. V was pared by 0 bases and J by 8 bases, with 9 bases of the junction left unmatched. Looked up from germline, CDR1 is SGHRS and CDR2 is YFSETQ. This chain's CDR3 is CASSLVGQGAGEKLFF. The CDR3 nucleotides are TGCGCCAGCAGCTTGGTCGGGCAGGGGGCAGGAGAAAAACTGTTTTTT.

The V gene is TRBV4-2, the J gene TRBJ1-2, with a weak D call TRBD1 (6 bases). V shed 2 bases and J shed 0 bases, with 13 bases lying between them. This CDR3 has 16 amino acids. In germline, CDR1 is LGHNA, CDR2 YNFKEQ. The CDR3 loop is CASSQTGRGSNYGYTF. DNA for the CDR3: TGTGCCAGCAGCCAAACCGGCAGGGGATCTAACTATGGCTACACCTTC.

This sequence joins TRBV6-5 and TRBJ1-4; 7 nucleotides match TRBD1. The junction had 11 bases not matched to a gene; V was cut back by 8 bases and J by 5 bases. The CDR3 has 15 amino acids. Germline loops: CDR1 MNHEY, CDR2 SVGAGI. The CDR3 sequence is CASGKTGTANEKLFF. CDR3 in DNA: TGTGCCAGCGGCAAGACCGGGACAGCGAATGAAAAACTGTTTTTT.

This chain links TRBV7-2 with TRBJ2-2, with TRBD2 matching 7 bases. Germline V CDR1 and CDR2: SGHTA, FQGNSA. The CDR3 spans 14 residues. Trimming cost V 7 bases and J 3 bases; bases outside gene matches: 5. The CDR3, as DNA: TGTGCCAGCACCGGGACTATTTACACCGGGGAGCTGTTTTTT. Amino acid sequence: CASTGTIYTGELFF. The whole variable domain, filled in from reference TRBV7-2 and TRBJ2-2, reads GAGVSQSPSNKVTEKGKDVELRCDPISGHTALYWYRQSLGQGLEFLIYFQGNSAPDKSGLPSDRFSAERTGGSVSTLTIQRTQQEDSAVYLCASTGTIYTGELFFGEGSRLTVL.

The V call is TRBV5-1, the J call TRBJ1-1; 9 bases agree with TRBD1. The CDR3 has 15 residues. Germline lookup yields CDR1 SGHRS and CDR2 YFSETQ. The junction had 5 bases not matched to a gene; V was cut back by 4 bases and J by 1 base. CDR3 region: CASSNPGQGNTEAFF. Here the CDR3 DNA reads TGCGCCAGCAGCAATCCGGGACAGGGGAACACTGAAGCTTTCTTT. Together with reference TRBV5-1 and TRBJ1-1, the CDR3 gives the full variable domain: KAGVTQTPRYLIKTRGQQVTLSCSPISGHRSVSWYQQTPGQGLQFLFEYFSETQRNKGNFPGRFSGRQFSNSRSEMNVSTLELGDSALYLCASSNPGQGNTEAFFGQGTRLTVV.